The 30 T cell receptor beta chains below all came from one sample that was sequenced in a study of identical twins. TCRdb re-derived calls from the 5' RACE reads in MiXCR, one entry per CDR3 protein. The sample records 450,000 or so distinct CDR3 sequences, approximately 15% being singletons. These data were also reused for a study on yellow fever vaccine responses in identical twins.

Sequencing input: CD4+ T cells sorted from blood. These receptors were obtained from a woman under 30 in good health.

This chain uses TRBV25-1 with TRBJ2-1, with D uncertain. The germline CDR1 and CDR2 sequences are MGHDK and SYGVNS. CDR3 length equals 14 residues. The V end was cut by 8 bases, the J end by 9 bases, with 20 bases between. The CDR3 sequence is CASSPLWVIGEQFF. The DNA of the CDR3 is TGTGCCAGCTCTCCTTTGTGGGTTATCGGTGAGCAGTTCTTC. The variable domain in full, completed from reference TRBV25-1 and TRBJ2-1, reads EADIYQTPRYLVIGTGKKITLECSQTMGHDKMYWYQQDPGMELHLIHYSYGVNSTEKGDLSSESTVSRIRTEHFPLTLESARPSHTSQYLCASSPLWVIGEQFFGPGTRLTVL.

This clonotype was seen more than once but under ten times. The chain joins TRBV7-9 to TRBJ2-7; no firm D call. Germline V CDR1 and CDR2: SEHNR, FQNEAQ (reference sequence). Trimming removed 2 bases from V and 5 bases from J, with 13 bases in between. The CDR3 has 14 residues. CDR3 sequence (DNA): TGTGCCAGCAGCTTATCGACGAGCCGGGACGAGCAGTACTTC. This gives the protein CASSLSTSRDEQYF.

The chain has TRBV28 and TRBJ2-7; 8 nucleotides line up with TRBD2. The CDR3 length is 13 residues. Germline V gene sequence: CDR1 MDHEN, CDR2 SYDVKM. After removal of 6 bases from V and 7 bases from J, the junction contained 8 bases not matched to a gene. CDR3 DNA: TGTGCCAGCAGCCCGGGAGGGGGGTTTGAGCAGTACTTC. Translation gives CASSPGGGFEQYF.

The chain couples TRBV12-3 or TRBV12-4 to TRBJ2-1; TRBD2 matches at 10 bases. The CDR3 has 17 residues. V trimming: 5 bases; J trimming: 2 bases; junction bases outside the gene matches: 9. CDR3 coding DNA: TGTGCCAGCAGTACGGGGGGGACTAGCGCAACCTACAATGAGCAGTTCTTC. This encodes CASSTGGTSATYNEQFF.

The chain is built from TRBV7-2 and TRBJ2-1, with a tentative D call TRBD1 (6 bases). The CDR3 length is 14 residues. CDR1 and CDR2 (germline): SGHTA, FQGNSA. Trimming pared 5 bases from V and 6 bases from J, leaving 14 bases between. As DNA, the CDR3 is TGTGCCAGCAGCCTAGAGGACAGTCGCAATGAGCAGTTCTTC. It translates to CASSLEDSRNEQFF.

The sample holds a few counts of this clonotype. The chain employs TRBV25-1 and TRBJ2-7; tentative D call: TRBD1 (5 bases). The V gene's germline CDR1 is MGHDK and CDR2 SYGVNS. This CDR3 has 12 residues. V lost 2 bases and J 6 bases, leaving 8 bases between the germline ends. The CDR3 DNA reads TGTGCCAGCAGTGAAAAGGGGTTCGAGCAGTACTTC. Translating it yields CASSEKGFEQYF.

The table lists this clonotype with many counts. This rearrangement joins TRBV10-3 to TRBJ2-7, with 11 bases fitting TRBD1. The CDR3 is made up of 15 amino acids. The V gene's germline CDR1 is ENHRY and CDR2 SYGVKD. Trimming cost V 1 base and J 2 bases; bases outside gene matches: 1. CDR3 sequence (DNA): TGTGCCATCAGTGAGTTGGGACAGGGGGCCTACGAGCAGTACTTC. Amino acid sequence: CAISELGQGAYEQYF.

V is TRBV28 and J is TRBJ2-7, with 8 bases identical to TRBD2. CDR1 is MDHEN and CDR2 is SYDVKM in the germline V gene. The CDR3 is 14 amino acids. J gave up 1 base and V 6 bases, and 5 bases lay outside the gene matches. Written as DNA, the CDR3 is TGTGCCAGCAGGTCCACTAGCGGTTCCTACGAGCAGTACTTC. It codes for CASRSTSGSYEQYF.

This clonotype came up a few times. V gene TRBV6-1 combines with J gene TRBJ1-2; 8 nucleotides match TRBD1. Per germline, CDR1 MNHNS and CDR2 SASEGT. The CDR3 spans 14 residues. Trimming removed 6 bases from V and 4 bases from J; junction bases left unmatched: 7. The CDR3 bases are TGTGCCAGCAGAGAGACAGGGGAAGGCTATGGCTACACCTTC. Its translation is CASRETGEGYGYTF.

The chain carries TRBV7-8 and TRBJ1-5; 9 positions match TRBD1. Germline assignment: CDR1 SGHVS and CDR2 FQNEAQ. This CDR3 comprises 16 residues. Trimming cost V 5 bases and J 5 bases; bases outside gene matches: 10. CDR3 residues: CASSLRDRVSHQPQHF. The CDR3 region has the DNA TGTGCCAGCAGCCTCCGGGACAGGGTATCCCATCAGCCCCAGCATTTT.

This chain uses TRBV6-2 or TRBV6-3 with TRBJ2-7; 10 positions match TRBD1. CDR1 is MNHEY and CDR2 is SVGEGT in the germline V gene. V gave up 8 bases and J gave up 4 bases; unmatched junction bases: 5. The CDR3 length is 13 residues. CDR3 sequence (DNA): TGTGCCAGCGTCCGGGACAGGGGTTACGAGCAGTACTTC. Its translation: CASVRDRGYEQYF.

This chain joins TRBV5-6 and TRBJ1-1, with D perhaps TRBD1 (5 bases). V was clipped by 5 bases and J by 1 base, with 15 bases between them. The CDR3 contains 15 residues. In germline, CDR1 is SGHDT, CDR2 YYEEEE. This CDR3 reads CASSSTDSRNTEAFF. In nucleotides, the CDR3 is TGTGCCAGCAGTTCAACTGACAGCCGGAACACTGAAGCTTTCTTT.

This clonotype has only a few counts. This chain joins TRBV20-1 and TRBJ1-1, with D tentatively TRBD1 (6 bases). The CDR3 contains 14 residues. Trimming pared 6 bases from V and 1 base from J, leaving 15 bases between. Germline V CDR1 and CDR2: DFQATT, SNEGSKA (reference sequence). In DNA, the CDR3 is TGCAGTGCCCAGGGGATTGGGACGAACACTGAAGCTTTCTTT. Its translation is CSAQGIGTNTEAFF.

The gene calls are TRBV6-1 and TRBJ2-5, with 11 nucleotides matching TRBD2. This CDR3 contains 15 residues. Germline loops: CDR1 MNHNS, CDR2 SASEGT. Trimming cost V 7 bases and J 4 bases; bases outside gene matches: 8. The CDR3 DNA sequence: TGTGCCAGCACTAGGGGACTAGCGGTTGGAGAGACCCAGTACTTC. Encoded protein: CASTRGLAVGETQYF.

The chain has TRBV11-2 and TRBJ2-2, with 8 bases that match TRBD1. Germline V gene sequence: CDR1 SGHAT, CDR2 FQNNGV. Trimming took 5 bases from V and 6 from J; bases not matched to a gene: 5. The CDR3 runs 14 residues. CDR3 amino acids: CASSPRTGPGELFF. Written as DNA, the CDR3 is TGTGCCAGCAGCCCCCGGACAGGGCCCGGGGAGCTGTTTTTT. Variable domain in full (rest from reference TRBV11-2 and TRBJ2-2): EAGVAQSPRYKIIEKRQSVAFWCNPISGHATLYWYQQILGQGPKLLIQFQNNGVVDDSQLPKDRFSAERLKGVDSTLKIQPAKLEDSAVYLCASSPRTGPGELFFGEGSRLTVL.

The rearrangement uses TRBV6-1 and TRBJ1-5, with D perhaps matching TRBD1 (6 bases). The germline V gene encodes CDR1 MNHNS and CDR2 SASEGT. With 5 bases removed from V and 4 bases from J, the gap between germline ends came to 12 bases. This CDR3 is 14 amino acids long. CDR3 sequence: CASSTRTENQPQHF. CDR3 DNA: TGTGCCAGCAGTACAAGGACAGAGAATCAGCCCCAGCATTTT.

V is TRBV6-2 or TRBV6-3 and J is TRBJ2-1; D is possibly TRBD1 or TRBD2 (5 bases each). This CDR3 comprises 15 residues. The germline CDR1 and CDR2 sequences are MNHEY and SVGEGT. Trimming pared 8 bases from V and 3 bases from J, leaving 17 bases between. This CDR3 reads CASPRDPAYYNEQFF. The DNA for the CDR3 is TGTGCCAGCCCCCGGGACCCCGCCTACTACAATGAGCAGTTCTTC.

This clonotype was observed many times. The chain combines TRBV15 with TRBJ2-5; maybe TRBD2 (6 bases). Deletions cut 5 bases from V and 4 bases from J, with 20 bases between. This CDR3 has 16 amino acids. Germline CDR1 and CDR2: LNHNV and YYDKDF (reference sequence). The CDR3 sequence: CATSRILKEGRETQYF. The CDR3 DNA follows: TGTGCCACCAGCCGAATCCTAAAGGAGGGGCGAGAGACCCAGTACTTC.

The chain couples TRBV10-3 to TRBJ1-3, with D unclear. Germline V gives CDR1 ENHRY, CDR2 SYGVKD. The CDR3 spans 14 residues. The ends were cut back, 0 bases at V and 6 bases at J, with 9 bases in the middle. CDR3 sequence (DNA): TGTGCCATCAGTGAGTCTGAGAAACTAAACACCATATATTTT. Translation gives CAISESEKLNTIYF.

This clonotype was seen a handful of times. The genes are TRBV6-5 and TRBJ2-7, with D uncertain. The CDR3 totals 14 residues. Per germline, CDR1 MNHEY and CDR2 SVGAGI. Trimming took 0 bases from V and 3 from J, leaving 9 bases between them. The CDR3 coding sequence is TGTGCCAGCAGTTACTCGTGGGGATTCTACGAGCAGTACTTC. It codes for CASSYSWGFYEQYF.

This clonotype was recorded a few times. The chain joins TRBV5-1 to TRBJ2-7; D gene unclear. This CDR3 is 14 amino acids long. The V gene's germline CDR1 is SGHRS and CDR2 YFSETQ. V lost 0 bases and J 0 bases, leaving 7 bases between the germline ends. The CDR3 here is CASSLDTNSYEQYF. The CDR3 DNA reads as TGCGCCAGCAGCTTGGACACAAACTCCTACGAGCAGTACTTC.

The J gene is TRBJ2-2, the V gene TRBV6-1, with D unresolved. CDR3 length: 14 amino acids. V lost 4 bases, J lost 0 bases, and 6 bases lay in between. CDR1 and CDR2 (germline): MNHNS, SASEGT. CDR3 residues: CASSVVANTGELFF. The CDR3 DNA is TGTGCCAGCAGTGTGGTCGCGAACACCGGGGAGCTGTTTTTT.

This clonotype turned up a few times. The rearrangement uses TRBV10-3 and TRBJ2-5; TRBD2 aligns across 8 bases. The J segment lost 5 bases and the V segment lost 2 bases, leaving 10 bases of the junction unmatched. The CDR3 extends over 16 amino acids. From germline, CDR1 is ENHRY and CDR2 SYGVKD. This CDR3 reads CAISEGSGGARETQYF. The CDR3 region has the DNA TGTGCCATCAGTGAGGGGTCCGGGGGGGCCAGGGAGACCCAGTACTTC.

Worth noting for this clonotype: The junction shows a germline mismatch at one end, possibly a read error. For the CDR3, the DNA is TGTGCTAGCAGCCCGACCTCGCTTGGCTACACCTTC. This translates into CASSPTSLGYTF. The chain couples TRBV7-7 to TRBJ1-2; D is unclear. The CDR3 has 12 residues. CDR1 is SSHAT and CDR2 is FNYEAQ in the germline V gene (reference sequence).

This clonotype was detected many times. The chain carries TRBV10-3 and TRBJ2-7; D may be TRBD1 or TRBD2 (6 bases each). In germline, CDR1 is ENHRY, CDR2 SYGVKD. This CDR3 is built from 16 residues. V was shortened by 3 bases and J by 5 bases, with 20 bases between the two germline ends. CDR3 in amino acids: CAISDPRGAGRNEQYF. The DNA for the CDR3 is TGTGCCATCAGTGACCCTAGGGGGGCGGGGAGGAACGAGCAGTACTTC.

At least ten counts were recorded for this clonotype. The chain carries TRBV12-3 or TRBV12-4 and TRBJ2-4; 7 bases align to TRBD2. V dropped 7 bases and J dropped 0; count of bases not matched to a gene: 9. CDR3 size: 16 residues. The CDR3 sequence: CASTTYREVAKNIQYF. CDR3 nucleotide sequence: TGTGCCAGCACCACTTACCGGGAGGTAGCCAAAAACATTCAGTACTTC.

This clonotype was observed a few times. The chain is built from TRBV29-1 and TRBJ2-1; 7 bases fit TRBD2. The germline V gene has CDR1 SQVTM and CDR2 ANQGSEA. Trimming at V came to 5 bases and at J to 6 bases, leaving 7 bases not matched to a gene. The CDR3 runs to 13 residues. The CDR3 nucleotides read TGCAGCGTTTGGGGAGGGCGGGGCAATGAGCAGTTCTTC. It is translated as CSVWGGRGNEQFF.

The V gene is TRBV7-9, the J gene TRBJ2-7, with 9 bases fitting TRBD2. J gave up 2 bases and V 5 bases, and 10 bases lay outside the gene matches. CDR1 SEHNR and CDR2 FQNEAQ come from the germline V gene (reference sequence). The CDR3 contains 16 residues. The chain's CDR3 is CASSGKTSGPTYEQYF. CDR3 DNA sequence: TGTGCCAGCAGCGGGAAGACTAGCGGCCCTACCTACGAGCAGTACTTC.

This clonotype occurred a few times. The gene calls are TRBV18 and TRBJ2-1, with 11 nucleotides matching TRBD1. This CDR3 spans 16 amino acids. J lost 9 bases, V lost 0 bases, and 7 bases had no gene match. Per germline, CDR1 KGHSH and CDR2 LQKENI. The CDR3 DNA is TGTGCCAGCTCACCACCATCGGGACAGGGGGTACCTGAGCAGTTCTTC. It yields the protein CASSPPSGQGVPEQFF. Complete variable domain (other parts from reference TRBV18 and TRBJ2-1): NAGVMQNPRHLVRRRGQEARLRCSPMKGHSHVYWYRQLPEEGLKFMVYLQKENIIDESGMPKERFSAEFPKEGPSILRIQQVVRGDSAAYFCASSPPSGQGVPEQFFGPGTRLTVL.

The chain joins TRBV5-6 to TRBJ2-2; possible D gene TRBD2, 6 bases. CDR1 and CDR2 from the germline V gene are SGHDT and YYEEEE. The CDR3 runs 15 residues. The V end lost 2 bases, the J end lost 1 base, and 9 bases lay between the germline ends. The CDR3 is CASSFVGGNTGELFF. The CDR3 nucleotides are TGTGCCAGCAGCTTCGTGGGGGGGAACACCGGGGAGCTGTTTTTT. Full variable domain (remainder filled in from reference TRBV5-6 and TRBJ2-2): DAGVTQSPTHLIKTRGQQVTLRCSPKSGHDTVSWYQQALGQGPQFIFQYYEEEERQRGNFPDRFSGHQFPNYSSELNVNALLLGDSALYLCASSFVGGNTGELFFGEGSRLTVL.